The text below deals with one T cell receptor beta chain. Its antigen is as yet unknown. The sample is drawn from a study of cytomegalovirus exposure and HLA in healthy donors. For the study at large: Earlier, roughly 180 million T cells were analyzed, and 90 million to 140 million unique TCR beta sequences were found among them. A data release that came early held approximately 85 million unique TCRs from HLA-typed donors. Overall study findings and caveats: In vitro testing confirmed three CMV-associated chains as specific for CMV antigens. Whilst most TCR sequences proved rare, a subset of public TCRs occurred across many donors.

In the PCR, 60 Vbeta and 13 Jbeta primers were used. Measured with immunoSEQ multiplex PCR; TCRdb has only the in-frame clones, and not every one. The sample yields roughly 100,000 clones, roughly 70% seen once. V trimming: 3 bases; J trimming: 5 bases; junction bases outside the gene matches: 5. The CDR3 contains 14 residues. From germline, CDR1 is SGHDN and CDR2 FVKESK. The chain is built from TRBV14 and TRBJ2-7, with 9 bases fitting TRBD1. This receptor was identified in a woman between 50 and 59 years old in good health and CMV-seronegative. Source material: PBMCs. The CDR3 reads CASSQGQGFDEQYF. The CDR3 DNA reads TGTGCCAGCAGCCAGGGACAGGGCTTCGACGAGCAGTACTTC.